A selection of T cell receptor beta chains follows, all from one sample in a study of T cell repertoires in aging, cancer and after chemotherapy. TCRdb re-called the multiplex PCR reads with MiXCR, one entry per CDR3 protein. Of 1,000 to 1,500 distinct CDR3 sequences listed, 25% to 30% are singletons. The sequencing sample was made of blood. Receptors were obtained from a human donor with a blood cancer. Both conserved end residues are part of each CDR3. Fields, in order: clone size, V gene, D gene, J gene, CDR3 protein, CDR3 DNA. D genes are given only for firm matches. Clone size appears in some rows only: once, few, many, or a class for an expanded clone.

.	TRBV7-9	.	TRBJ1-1	CASSLARGKNTEAFF	TGTGCCAGCAGCTTAGCCCGAGGCAAGAACACTGAAGCTTTCTTT
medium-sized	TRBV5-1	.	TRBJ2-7	CASSPNGVSYEQYF	TGCGCCAGCAGCCCCAACGGGGTCTCCTACGAGCAGTACTTC
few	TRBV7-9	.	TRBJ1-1	CASGPRATAEAFF	TGTGCCAGCGGTCCGAGGGCGACGGCTGAAGCTTTCTTT
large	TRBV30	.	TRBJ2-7	CAWSSLSPDGEQYF	TGTGCCTGGAGTTCCCTCAGTCCAGACGGCGAGCAGTACTTC
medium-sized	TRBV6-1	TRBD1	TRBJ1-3	CASSDLATGGISGNTIYF	TGTGCCAGCAGTGATCTTGCAACAGGGGGGATCTCTGGAAACACCATATATTTT
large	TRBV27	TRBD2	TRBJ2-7	CASSPGLAGVTSAYEQYF	TGTGCCAGCAGTCCGGGACTAGCGGGGGTCACGTCCGCCTACGAGCAGTACTTC
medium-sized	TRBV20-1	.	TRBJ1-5	CSARDRQDQPQHF	TGCAGTGCTAGAGATAGACAGGATCAGCCCCAGCATTTT
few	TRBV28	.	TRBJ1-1	CASSPVEFGTEAFF	TGTGCCAGCAGCCCCGTGGAGTTTGGCACTGAAGCTTTCTTT
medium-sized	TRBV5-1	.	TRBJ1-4	CASSSGDSATNEKLFF	TGCGCCAGCAGCTCTGGAGACAGTGCAACTAATGAAAAACTGTTTTTT
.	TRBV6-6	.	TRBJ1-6	CGSSTTHLTLGNSPLHF	TGTGGCAGCAGCACCACTCACCTGACGTTGGGGAATTCACCCCTCCACTTT